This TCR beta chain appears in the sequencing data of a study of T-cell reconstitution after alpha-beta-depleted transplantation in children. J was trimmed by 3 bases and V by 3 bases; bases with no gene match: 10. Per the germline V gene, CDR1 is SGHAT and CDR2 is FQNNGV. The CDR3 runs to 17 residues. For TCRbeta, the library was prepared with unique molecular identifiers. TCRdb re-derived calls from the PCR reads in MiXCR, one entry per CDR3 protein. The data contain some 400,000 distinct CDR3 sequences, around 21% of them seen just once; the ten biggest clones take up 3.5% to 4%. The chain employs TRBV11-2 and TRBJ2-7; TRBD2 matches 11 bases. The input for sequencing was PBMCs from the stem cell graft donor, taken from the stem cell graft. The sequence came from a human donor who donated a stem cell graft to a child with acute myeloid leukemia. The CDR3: CASSFNLAGGNVYEQYF. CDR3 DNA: TGTGCCAGCAGCTTTAATCTAGCGGGAGGAAATGTCTACGAGCAGTACTTC. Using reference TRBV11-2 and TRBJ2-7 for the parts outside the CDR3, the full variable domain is EAGVAQSPRYKIIEKRQSVAFWCNPISGHATLYWYQQILGQGPKLLIQFQNNGVVDDSQLPKDRFSAERLKGVDSTLKIQPAKLEDSAVYLCASSFNLAGGNVYEQYFGPGTRLTVT.